Listed here are 21 T cell receptor beta chains from one sample, sequenced in a study of T cell responses to AZD1222 COVID-19 vaccine. Profiling relied on immunoSEQ multiplex PCR, and the TCRdb table lists in-frame clones only, not all of them. The repertoire holds approximately 170,000 clones, over 90% seen once, with roughly 3.9% in the top ten. The starting material was peripheral blood, obtained on day 0 of AZD1222 vaccination. The source is an adult in good health.

The V call is TRBV19, the J call TRBJ1-1; TRBD1 is a possible D gene (5 bases). CDR3 size: 13 residues. Trimming shortened V by 4 bases and J by 1 base, and 7 bases separated the two germline ends. From germline, CDR1 is LNHDA and CDR2 SQIVND (reference sequence). The CDR3: CASSTQGNTEAFF. The DNA for the CDR3 is TGTGCCAGTAGTACCCAGGGGAACACTGAAGCTTTCTTT.

The count of this clone is one. The DNA for the CDR3 is TGCGCCAGCAGTGAATACCGAACTAACACCGGGGAGCTGTTTTTT. It specifies CASSEYRTNTGELFF. The chain joins TRBV10-1 to TRBJ2-2; D not resolved. Per the germline V gene, CDR1 is WNHNN and CDR2 is SYGVQD (reference sequence). The CDR3 consists of 15 residues. With 3 bases removed from V and 2 bases from J, the gap between germline ends came to 10 bases.

The chain joins TRBV5-5 to TRBJ1-2; possible D gene TRBD1, 5 bases. The length of the CDR3 is 15 residues. Germline CDR1 reads SGHKS; CDR2 reads YYEKEE (reference sequence). The V gene lost 0 bases and the J gene lost 2 bases, with 11 bases spanning the gap. The CDR3 region is CASSLVRGGNYGYTF. The CDR3 DNA reads TGTGCCAGCAGCTTGGTCCGCGGGGGGAACTATGGCTACACCTTC. The entire variable domain, with the rest obtained from reference TRBV5-5 and TRBJ1-2, is as follows: DAGVTQSPTHLIKTRGQQVTLRCSPISGHKSVSWYQQVLGQGPQFIFQYYEKEERGRGNFPDRFSARQFPNYSSELNVNALLLGDSALYLCASSLVRGGNYGYTFGSGTRLTVV.

This chain connects TRBV5-1 to TRBJ1-1, with D uncertain. This CDR3 region has 15 residues. Between the trimmed V and J ends, which lost 0 bases and 0 bases, there was a span of 9 bases. CDR1 and CDR2 from the germline V gene are SGHRS and YFSETQ. Written as DNA, the CDR3 is TGCGCCAGCAGCTTGGTAGCCCAACTGAACACTGAAGCTTTCTTT. Its protein is CASSLVAQLNTEAFF.

The CDR3 is CASSIIQGGLNTGELFF. The CDR3 DNA is TGTGCCAGCAGCATAATACAGGGGGGTTTGAACACCGGGGAGCTGTTTTTT. The V gene is TRBV14, the J gene TRBJ2-2, with TRBD1 matching over 8 bases. This CDR3 contains 17 residues. Germline lookup yields CDR1 SGHDN and CDR2 FVKESK. With V trimmed by 5 bases and J by 1 base, 9 bases remained unmatched. Complete variable domain (other parts from reference TRBV14 and TRBJ2-2): EAGVTQFPSHSVIEKGQTVTLRCDPISGHDNLYWYRRVMGKEIKFLLHFVKESKQDESGMPNNRFLAERTGGTYSTLKVQPAELEDSGVYFCASSIIQGGLNTGELFFGEGSRLTVL.

The V call is TRBV5-1, the J call TRBJ2-7, with D tentatively TRBD2 (5 bases). Deletions cut 0 bases from V and 3 bases from J, with 10 bases between. Germline V lookup: CDR1 SGHRS, CDR2 YFSETQ. CDR3 length: 14 amino acids. The DNA for the CDR3 is TGCGCCAGCAGCTTGGCCCCTAGCAACTACGAGCAGTACTTC. Its protein is CASSLAPSNYEQYF.

With respect to this clone: A junction end diverges from the germline sequence, so it may reflect a read error. The chain joins TRBV7-2 to TRBJ1-3; no definite D call. This CDR3 is 13 amino acids long. Germline CDR1 SGHTA, CDR2 FQGNSA. CDR3 sequence (DNA): TGTGCCAGCAGCTCCCGACATGTCCGTGCCCCCTTTTTT. As protein: CASSSRHVRAPFF. Using reference TRBV7-2 and TRBJ1-3 for the parts outside the CDR3, the full variable domain is GAGVSQSPSNKVTEKGKDVELRCDPISGHTALYWYRQSLGQGLEFLIYFQGNSAPDKSGLPSDRFSAERTGGSVSTLTIQRTQQEDSAVYLCASSSRHVRAPFFGEGSWLTVV.

The chain has TRBV13 and TRBJ1-2; D remains unclear. CDR1 and CDR2 from the germline V gene are PRHDT and FYEKMQ (reference sequence). The V end lost 2 bases, the J end lost 8 bases, and 9 bases lay between the germline ends. The CDR3 has 12 residues. CDR3 nucleotide sequence: TGTGCCAGCAGCTTAAGCCCCTCGGGCTACACCTTC. It yields the protein CASSLSPSGYTF.

CDR3 region: CASSRTGLYEQYF. CDR3 DNA sequence: TGTGCCAGCAGTCGGACAGGGCTCTACGAGCAGTACTTC. The genes are TRBV12-3 or TRBV12-4 and TRBJ2-7; 8 nucleotides match TRBD1. The CDR3 sequence is 13 residues long. V lost 5 bases and J lost 3; bases outside the gene matches: 3.

This clone came up once. This chain connects TRBV15 to TRBJ1-2, with TRBD1 matching over 9 bases. This CDR3 has 13 amino acids. Germline lookup yields CDR1 LNHNV and CDR2 YYDKDF (reference sequence). Losses at the gene ends were 6 bases for V and 3 bases for J; bases not matched to a gene: 2. CDR3 amino acids: CATSRTGDYGYTF. In DNA, the CDR3 is TGTGCCACCAGTCGGACAGGGGACTATGGCTACACCTTC.

The chain joins TRBV11-2 to TRBJ2-1; a possible D gene is TRBD2 (6 bases). Germline V lookup: CDR1 SGHAT, CDR2 FQNNGV. CDR3 length equals 15 residues. V lost 0 bases and J lost 4, with 10 bases in between. The CDR3 bases are TGTGCCAGCAGCTTAGAGACGGGAGAGTACAATGAGCAGTTCTTC. Amino acids: CASSLETGEYNEQFF.

The chain is built from TRBV12-5 and TRBJ1-2; TRBD1 matches at 7 bases. The germline V gene has CDR1 LGHNT and CDR2 FRNRAP. The V gene end was trimmed by 1 base and the J gene end by 4 bases; junction bases not matched to a gene: 3. There are 14 residues in the CDR3. The CDR3 is CASGLETGIYGYTF. CDR3 in DNA: TGTGCTAGTGGTTTGGAGACAGGGATCTATGGCTACACCTTC.

The gene calls are TRBV5-4 and TRBJ2-1, with no clear D. Germline CDR1 SGHNT, CDR2 YYREEE (reference sequence). The CDR3 has 15 residues. V was pared by 1 base and J by 4 bases, with 12 bases between. The CDR3 DNA reads as TGTGCCAGCAGCTTGATAGGACGGAGTTACAATGAGCAGTTCTTC. Its protein is CASSLIGRSYNEQFF.

This clone has just one count. The V gene is TRBV14, the J gene TRBJ2-3; 8 nucleotides agree with TRBD2. Germline trimming cut 0 bases from V and 9 bases from J; bases unmatched to any gene: 14. Germline V gives CDR1 SGHDN, CDR2 FVKESK. The CDR3 sequence is 17 residues long. In nucleotides, the CDR3 is TGTGCCAGCAGCCAAGAAAGTCTGGTAGCGGGGCTTCGCACGCAGTATTTT. It is translated as CASSQESLVAGLRTQYF.

The gene calls are TRBV14 and TRBJ2-7; D may be TRBD2 (5 bases). Germline CDR1 reads SGHDN; CDR2 reads FVKESK. The CDR3 runs to 14 residues. V gave up 5 bases and J gave up 0 bases, with 11 bases separating them. The CDR3 DNA reads TGTGCCAGCAGCTTTCGAGGGAGCTCCTACGAGCAGTACTTC. Its translation: CASSFRGSSYEQYF. The whole variable domain, filled in from reference TRBV14 and TRBJ2-7, reads EAGVTQFPSHSVIEKGQTVTLRCDPISGHDNLYWYRRVMGKEIKFLLHFVKESKQDESGMPNNRFLAERTGGTYSTLKVQPAELEDSGVYFCASSFRGSSYEQYFGPGTRLTVT.

As to this clone: Its ends do not fully match the called genes, so a read error is possible. The chain links TRBV2 to TRBJ1-6; maybe TRBD1 (6 bases). Germline V gives CDR1 SNHLY, CDR2 FYNNEI. The CDR3 consists of 11 residues. CDR3: CASSPQNHRVF. The CDR3 nucleotides are TGTGCCAGCAGCCCCCAAAATCACAGGGTCTTT.

The genes are TRBV24-1 and TRBJ1-1; 7 bases match TRBD1. J was trimmed by 2 bases and V by 4 bases; bases with no gene match: 3. The CDR3 sequence is 14 residues long. Germline V CDR1 and CDR2: KGHDR, SFDVKD. CDR3 amino acids: CATSEEGANTEAFF. In DNA, the CDR3 is TGTGCCACCAGTGAGGAGGGGGCTAACACTGAAGCTTTCTTT.

This clone appeared a single time. This chain joins TRBV5-4 and TRBJ2-5; D gene unclear. The CDR3 sequence is 13 residues long. Germline assignment: CDR1 SGHNT and CDR2 YYREEE (reference sequence). Trimming pared 0 bases from V and 1 base from J, leaving 4 bases between. CDR3 sequence (DNA): TGTGCCAGCAGCTTGGGACCCCAAGAGACCCAGTACTTC. Its protein product is CASSLGPQETQYF.

The J gene is TRBJ2-1, the V gene TRBV6-5, with TRBD2 identical over 12 bases. There are 15 residues in the CDR3. V shed 7 bases, J shed 5 bases, and the junction held 6 bases outside the gene matches. CDR1 and CDR2 from the germline V gene are MNHEY and SVGAGI. The CDR3 here is CASTELAGGNNEQFF. The CDR3 DNA follows: TGTGCCAGCACCGAACTAGCGGGAGGCAACAATGAGCAGTTCTTC.

The chain joins TRBV19 to TRBJ1-4; D call uncertain. The V end lost 7 bases, the J end lost 4 bases, and 13 bases lay between the germline ends. The germline gives CDR1 LNHDA, CDR2 SQIVND (reference sequence). The CDR3 sequence is 14 residues long. CDR3 protein: CASTKRGLNEKLFF. The DNA of the CDR3 is TGTGCCAGTACCAAGCGGGGTCTTAATGAAAAACTGTTTTTT.

The chain uses TRBV9 and TRBJ1-2, with 10 bases matching TRBD1. Germline CDR1 and CDR2: SGDLS and YYNGEE. This CDR3 has 17 amino acids. J was trimmed by 4 bases and V by 6 bases; bases with no gene match: 15. CDR3 nucleotide sequence: TGTGCCAGCACCAGACAGGGGGCCCCCGCTTACCTCTATGGCTACACCTTC. Translated, it gives CASTRQGAPAYLYGYTF. The full variable domain, with the rest looked up from reference TRBV9 and TRBJ1-2, is DSGVTQTPKHLITATGQRVTLRCSPRSGDLSVYWYQQSLDQGLQFLIQYYNGEERAKGNILERFSAQQFPDLHSELNLSSLELGDSALYFCASTRQGAPAYLYGYTFGSGTRLTVV.